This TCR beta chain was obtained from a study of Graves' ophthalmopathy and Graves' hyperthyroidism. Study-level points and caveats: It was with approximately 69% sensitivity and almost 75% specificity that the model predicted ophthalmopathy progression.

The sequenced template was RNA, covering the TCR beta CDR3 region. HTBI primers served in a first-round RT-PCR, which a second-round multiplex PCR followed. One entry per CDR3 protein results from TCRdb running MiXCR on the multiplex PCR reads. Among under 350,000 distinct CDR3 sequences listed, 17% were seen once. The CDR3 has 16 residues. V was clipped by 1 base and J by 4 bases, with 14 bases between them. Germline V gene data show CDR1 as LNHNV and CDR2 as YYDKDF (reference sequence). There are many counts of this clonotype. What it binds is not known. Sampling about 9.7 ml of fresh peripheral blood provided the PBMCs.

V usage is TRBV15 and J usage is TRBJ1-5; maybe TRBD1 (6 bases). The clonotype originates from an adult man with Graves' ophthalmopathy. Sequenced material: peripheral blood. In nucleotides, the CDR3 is TGTGCCACCAGCAGAGTTTTATGGGGGGCGAATCAGCCCCAGCATTTT. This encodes CATSRVLWGANQPQHF.